This passage covers 30 T cell receptor beta chains from one sample sequenced in a study of cytomegalovirus exposure and HLA in healthy donors. Data came from immunoSEQ multiplex PCR; TCRdb stores just in-frame clones and leaves some out. The sample lists over 200,000 clones; about 90% were seen once. Sample: PBMCs. These TCRs come from a woman aged 18 to 35 in good health and CMV-seronegative.

V usage is TRBV2 and J usage is TRBJ2-2; 8 nucleotides align to TRBD2. The CDR3 runs 14 residues. V trimming: 7 bases; J trimming: 6 bases; junction bases outside the gene matches: 7. The germline CDR1 and CDR2 sequences are SNHLY and FYNNEI. The CDR3 bases are TGTGCCAGCACCGGACTAGCTCGCGCCGGGGAGCTGTTTTTT. Encoded protein: CASTGLARAGELFF.

The gene calls are TRBV2 and TRBJ2-3; D possibly corresponds to TRBD1 (5 bases). Germline V CDR1 and CDR2: SNHLY, FYNNEI. V dropped 9 bases and J dropped 2 bases, with 24 bases sitting between them. This CDR3 has 17 amino acids. The CDR3 reads CASGRVGLTSLTDTQYF. DNA of the CDR3: TGTGCCAGTGGAAGGGTGGGGCTCACCAGCCTCACAGATACGCAGTATTTT.

About this clone: At the DNA level, this CDR3 is encoded by other sequences in the same sample as well. V is TRBV4-1 and J is TRBJ2-3, with 9 bases matching TRBD1. CDR3 size: 15 residues. The germline gives CDR1 MGHRA, CDR2 YSYEKL. The J segment lost 1 base and the V segment lost 4 bases, leaving 3 bases of the junction unmatched. The CDR3 sequence: CASSLRQGGTDTQYF. CDR3 DNA: TGCGCCAGCAGCCTTCGACAGGGGGGCACAGATACGCAGTATTTT.

The rearrangement links TRBV7-9 to TRBJ2-5, with 8 bases identical to TRBD2. Germline CDR1 is SEHNR and CDR2 is FQNEAQ (reference sequence). Trimming removed 5 bases from V and 2 bases from J; junction bases left unmatched: 16. This CDR3 spans 18 amino acids. The DNA for the CDR3 is TGTGCCAGCAGCCAGCTACTAGCGGAGCGTACCATACAAGAGACCCAGTACTTC. The encoded protein is CASSQLLAERTIQETQYF.

This clone has a single count. This CDR3 is CASSSLIYEQYF. The CDR3 region has the DNA TGTGCCAGCAGCTCCCTTATCTACGAGCAGTACTTC. This sequence joins TRBV28 and TRBJ2-7; D uncertain. Deletions cut 6 bases from V and 3 bases from J, with 9 bases between. This CDR3 region has 12 residues. CDR1 is MDHEN and CDR2 is SYDVKM in the germline V gene.

This sequence joins TRBV28 and TRBJ1-5; D uncertain. This CDR3 comprises 15 residues. The V end lost 8 bases, the J end lost 0 bases, and 14 bases lay between the germline ends. CDR1 is MDHEN, CDR2 SYDVKM, per germline. CDR3 amino acids: CASCSPSGSNQPQHF. The CDR3 DNA is TGTGCCAGCTGTAGCCCGTCCGGTAGCAATCAGCCCCAGCATTTT. The full variable domain, with the rest looked up from reference TRBV28 and TRBJ1-5, is DVKVTQSSRYLVKRTGEKVFLECVQDMDHENMFWYRQDPGLGLRLIYFSYDVKMKEKGDIPEGYSVSREKKERFSLILESASTNQTSMYLCASCSPSGSNQPQHFGDGTRLSIL.

In DNA, the CDR3 is TGTGCCTGGAGTGTTCGTAGGACAGGGACTTATGGCTACACCTTC. Translated, it gives CAWSVRRTGTYGYTF. The chain recombines TRBV30 with TRBJ1-2; 8 nucleotides align to TRBD1. The V gene's germline CDR1 is GTSNPN and CDR2 SVGIG (reference sequence). V dropped 0 bases and J dropped 5; count of bases not matched to a gene: 8. This CDR3 contains 15 residues. The full variable domain, completed using reference TRBV30 and TRBJ1-2, is SQTIHQWPATLVQPVGSPLSLECTVEGTSNPNLYWYRQAAGRGLQLLFYSVGIGQISSEVPQNLSASRPQDRQFILSSKKLLLSDSGFYLCAWSVRRTGTYGYTFGSGTRLTVV.

The chain carries TRBV2 and TRBJ2-4; the D gene is possibly TRBD1 (6 bases). The V end lost 7 bases, the J end lost 8 bases, and 12 bases lay between the germline ends. CDR1 and CDR2 (germline): SNHLY, FYNNEI. The CDR3 is made up of 12 amino acids. The CDR3 loop is CASTTGTHIQYF. In nucleotides, the CDR3 is TGTGCCAGCACTACCGGGACACACATTCAGTACTTC.

The chain links TRBV5-1 to TRBJ1-1; 12 nucleotides line up with TRBD1. CDR3 size: 16 residues. With V trimmed by 0 bases and J by 4 bases, 4 bases remained unmatched. Germline V gene sequence: CDR1 SGHRS, CDR2 YFSETQ. CDR3 DNA sequence: TGCGCCAGCAGCTTGGTAGGGACAGGGGGCGGCACTGAAGCTTTCTTT. Amino acid sequence: CASSLVGTGGGTEAFF.

The CDR3: CASSLDYLQETQYF. The CDR3 nucleotides read TGTGCCAGCAGCTTAGACTACCTCCAAGAGACCCAGTACTTC. The V call is TRBV11-1, the J call TRBJ2-5; D not resolved. This CDR3 is built from 14 residues. CDR1 SGHAT and CDR2 FQDESV come from the germline V gene (reference sequence). V lost 1 base, J lost 1 base, and 7 bases lay in between.

V gene TRBV29-1 combines with J gene TRBJ2-1, with 13 positions matching TRBD2. Germline trimming cut 1 base from V and 7 bases from J; bases unmatched to any gene: 4. Germline V gene sequence: CDR1 SQVTM, CDR2 ANQGSEA. CDR3 length: 15 residues. The CDR3 loop is CSVEGTSGSNNEQFF. The CDR3 DNA is TGCAGCGTTGAAGGGACTAGCGGGAGTAATAATGAGCAGTTCTTC.

The V gene is TRBV7-3, the J gene TRBJ2-7, with 10 nucleotides matching TRBD2. This CDR3 comprises 15 residues. CDR1 is SGHTA, CDR2 FQGTGA, per germline. V lost 2 bases, J lost 2 bases, and 3 bases stayed unmatched. Here the CDR3 DNA reads TGTGCCAGCAGCTTAGGAGCGGGAGGGGCCTACGAGCAGTACTTC. This sequence encodes CASSLGAGGAYEQYF.

The chain is built from TRBV5-6 and TRBJ1-5; no firm D call. There are 15 residues in the CDR3. V gave up 3 bases and J gave up 5 bases, with 15 bases separating them. CDR1 and CDR2 from the germline V gene are SGHDT and YYEEEE. The CDR3 protein is CASSSARLADQPQHF. CDR3 DNA: TGTGCCAGCAGCTCGGCCAGACTGGCGGATCAGCCCCAGCATTTT.

The chain links TRBV28 to TRBJ2-5; 8 nucleotides agree with TRBD2. Trimming removed 1 base from V and 2 bases from J; junction bases left unmatched: 9. The CDR3 runs to 17 residues. Germline V gene lookup returns CDR1 MDHEN and CDR2 SYDVKM. CDR3 region: CASSLSPLLAVQETQYF. As DNA, the CDR3 is TGTGCCAGCAGTTTATCCCCCCTACTAGCGGTTCAAGAGACCCAGTACTTC.

The CDR3 reads CASSNRDRSYEQYF. Here the CDR3 DNA reads TGTGCCAGCAGTAACCGGGACAGAAGCTACGAGCAGTACTTC. The chain carries TRBV28 and TRBJ2-7, with TRBD1 matching 7 bases. The CDR3 is 14 residues long. CDR1 is MDHEN and CDR2 is SYDVKM in the germline V gene. V lost 5 bases, J lost 3 bases, and 7 bases stayed unmatched.

This CDR3 is CASSLKGGTSGYEQYF. CDR3 nucleotide sequence: TGTGCCAGCAGCTTAAAGGGCGGGACTAGCGGCTACGAGCAGTACTTC. The chain has TRBV7-2 and TRBJ2-7, with 11 bases identical to TRBD2. CDR3 length equals 16 residues. Germline values: CDR1 SGHTA, CDR2 FQGNSA. After removal of 2 bases from V and 3 bases from J, the junction contained 6 bases not matched to a gene. The full variable domain, completed using reference TRBV7-2 and TRBJ2-7, is GAGVSQSPSNKVTEKGKDVELRCDPISGHTALYWYRQSLGQGLEFLIYFQGNSAPDKSGLPSDRFSAERTGGSVSTLTIQRTQQEDSAVYLCASSLKGGTSGYEQYFGPGTRLTVT.

The CDR3 is CASKAGGAARHEAFF. CDR3 bases: TGTGCCAGCAAGGCAGGCGGGGCAGCCCGTCATGAAGCTTTCTTT. This rearrangement joins TRBV28 to TRBJ1-1; the D gene is possibly TRBD1 (5 bases). Germline lookup yields CDR1 MDHEN and CDR2 SYDVKM. Trimming left V 7 bases short and J 7 bases short, with 22 bases between. CDR3 length: 15 amino acids.

The chain carries TRBV5-8 and TRBJ2-1, with 15 bases identical to TRBD2. V lost 4 bases to trimming and J lost 2 bases; unmatched junction nucleotides: 4. The CDR3 spans 17 residues. Germline V lookup: CDR1 SGHTS, CDR2 YDEGEE. In nucleotides, the CDR3 is TGTGCCAGCAGCCTATGGACTAGCGGGAGGGCCTACAATGAGCAGTTCTTC. As protein: CASSLWTSGRAYNEQFF.

The rearrangement joins TRBV10-1 to TRBJ2-7, with unresolved D. Germline loops: CDR1 WNHNN, CDR2 SYGVQD (reference sequence). V was pared by 0 bases and J by 6 bases, with 9 bases between. The CDR3 length is 13 residues. CDR3 in DNA: TGCGCCAGCAGTGAGTCCTATCTTCCCGAGCAGTACTTC. Its translation: CASSESYLPEQYF.

The rearrangement joins TRBV7-9 to TRBJ2-1; D unclear. Germline CDR1 reads SEHNR; CDR2 reads FQNEAQ (reference sequence). The V end lost 1 base, the J end lost 12 bases, and 7 bases lay between the germline ends. CDR3 length: 11 residues. DNA of the CDR3: TGTGCCAGCAGCTTAGAAGTAGTGCAGTTCTTC. It translates to CASSLEVVQFF.

The chain links TRBV6-4 to TRBJ2-5; weak D call: TRBD2 (5 bases). Germline V CDR1 and CDR2: MRHNA, SNTAGT. The length of the CDR3 is 13 residues. V shed 7 bases and J shed 0 bases, with 9 bases lying between them. In DNA, the CDR3 is TGTGCCAGCACGGGATCCGACCAAGAGACCCAGTACTTC. Translating it yields CASTGSDQETQYF.

The chain is built from TRBV7-3 and TRBJ2-2; D might be TRBD2 (6 bases). Per the germline V gene, CDR1 is SGHTA and CDR2 is FQGTGA. The CDR3 has 16 residues. The V end was cut by 1 base, the J end by 5 bases, with 14 bases between. CDR3 sequence: CASSLSGTAWTGELFF. Written as DNA, the CDR3 is TGTGCCAGCAGCTTAAGCGGGACTGCCTGGACCGGGGAGCTGTTTTTT. Combining the CDR3 with reference TRBV7-3 and TRBJ2-2 gives the whole variable domain GAGVSQTPSNKVTEKGKYVELRCDPISGHTALYWYRQSLGQGPEFLIYFQGTGAADDSGLPNDRFFAVRPEGSVSTLKIQRTERGDSAVYLCASSLSGTAWTGELFFGEGSRLTVL.

Written as DNA, the CDR3 is TGTGCCAGTAGTATGGGGCTAGCGGGAGGCTACAATGAGCAGTTCTTC. It is translated as CASSMGLAGGYNEQFF. V is TRBV19 and J is TRBJ2-1; TRBD2 matches 11 bases. The CDR3 is 16 residues long. CDR1 and CDR2 (germline): LNHDA, SQIVND (reference sequence). The V segment lost 3 bases and the J segment 3 bases; nucleotides outside the gene matches: 4.

For the CDR3, the DNA is TGTGCCAGCAGTGAAAGTCTTGGGCTGCTATACGAGCAGTACTTC. This gives the protein CASSESLGLLYEQYF. This chain links TRBV6-1 with TRBJ2-7; the D is unclear. Per germline, CDR1 MNHNS and CDR2 SASEGT. V was trimmed by 2 bases and J by 4 bases, leaving 15 bases between them. The CDR3 extends over 15 amino acids.

The genes are TRBV6-5 and TRBJ2-5, with D possibly matching TRBD1 (6 bases). The CDR3 has 13 residues. Trimming left V 6 bases short and J 1 base short, with 9 bases between. Germline V lookup: CDR1 MNHEY, CDR2 SVGAGI. The CDR3 coding sequence is TGTGCCAGCAGCGGACAGCTCCAAGAGACCCAGTACTTC. It encodes CASSGQLQETQYF.

The chain uses TRBV7-2 and TRBJ1-2; D unresolved. Germline V gene data show CDR1 as SGHTA and CDR2 as FQGNSA. The CDR3 totals 13 residues. The V gene lost 3 bases and the J gene lost 9 bases, with 14 bases spanning the gap. CDR3 DNA: TGTGCCAGCAGCTTTAGCGGTGGCAGGAGCTACACCTTC. Translating it yields CASSFSGGRSYTF. The full variable domain, in which reference TRBV7-2 and TRBJ1-2 provide the parts outside the CDR3, is GAGVSQSPSNKVTEKGKDVELRCDPISGHTALYWYRQSLGQGLEFLIYFQGNSAPDKSGLPSDRFSAERTGGSVSTLTIQRTQQEDSAVYLCASSFSGGRSYTFGSGTRLTVV.

V usage is TRBV4-1 and J usage is TRBJ1-2, with 11 bases matching TRBD1. Unmatched junction bases numbered 3, after V lost 1 base and J lost 8 bases. Germline CDR1 reads MGHRA; CDR2 reads YSYEKL. There are 14 residues in the CDR3. The CDR3 DNA reads as TGCGCCAGCAGCCAAGGGACAGGGGGCGAGGGCTACACCTTC. This sequence encodes CASSQGTGGEGYTF.

This rearrangement joins TRBV27 to TRBJ2-7; TRBD1 matches 9 bases. Germline CDR1 is MNHEY and CDR2 is SMNVEV (reference sequence). With V trimmed by 4 bases and J by 4 bases, 17 bases remained unmatched. The CDR3 is 18 amino acids. As DNA, the CDR3 is TGTGCCAGCAGTTCCGATGACATGGACAGGGGCCGTGGGTACGAGCAGTACTTC. Translating gives CASSSDDMDRGRGYEQYF.

V gene TRBV30 combines with J gene TRBJ2-5; D call uncertain. Germline loops: CDR1 GTSNPN, CDR2 SVGIG (reference sequence). V was pared by 0 bases and J by 5 bases, with 13 bases between. This CDR3 is 14 amino acids long. This CDR3 is CAWSVELVKETQYF. The DNA for the CDR3 is TGTGCCTGGAGTGTAGAGTTGGTAAAGGAGACCCAGTACTTC.

The chain employs TRBV4-2 and TRBJ2-3; 9 nucleotides line up with TRBD1. The V gene end was trimmed by 3 bases and the J gene end by 1 base; junction bases not matched to a gene: 8. CDR1 LGHNA and CDR2 YNFKEQ come from the germline V gene. The CDR3 is 17 residues long. CDR3 sequence reads: CASSQEQTGGGTDTQYF. The CDR3 region has the DNA TGTGCCAGCAGCCAGGAACAGACAGGGGGTGGCACAGATACGCAGTATTTT.